The sequence of this TCR beta chain was determined in a study of blood T cell repertoires in COVID-19. The wider study: Samples representing acute and convalescent COVID-19 were sourced from the United States, Italy and Spain. PBMCs, B-cell-depleted T cells, or T cells provided the cDNA or gDNA that made up the material.

This CDR3 contains 15 residues. CDR1 SGHNT and CDR2 YYREEE come from the germline V gene (reference sequence). V was pared by 0 bases and J by 3 bases, with 5 bases of the junction left unmatched. Per the original methods: From reference gene primer amplification, estimates of nucleated cell counts were derived. Repertoires were generated with immunoSEQ multiplex PCR, while TCRdb's copy carries only in-frame clones and drops some. That table gives V, J and clone size, and the DNA gave D and trimming. The data hold 150,000 to 180,000 clones, with approximately 80% observed a single time. The source is a woman aged 45-65 years with acute or convalescent COVID-19. The chain couples TRBV5-4 to TRBJ2-7; 8 nucleotides align to TRBD1. The specimen sequenced was peripheral blood. CDR3 residues: CASSLGTGQVYEQYF. The CDR3 DNA sequence: TGTGCCAGCAGCTTGGGTACGGGACAGGTCTACGAGCAGTACTTC.